The next 11 T cell receptor beta chains were all read from a single sample in a study of CD4+ T cells in melanoma. Repertoires were generated with immunoSEQ multiplex PCR, while TCRdb's copy carries only in-frame clones and drops some. The sample lists approximately 14,000 clones; roughly 88% were seen once. The sample was cells from a culture (not recorded whether cultured in vitro). The receptors come from a human donor with melanoma.

The J gene is TRBJ1-1, the V gene TRBV7-3, with TRBD1 identical over 8 bases. Germline values: CDR1 SGHTA, CDR2 FQGTGA. The CDR3 runs 14 residues. The junction had 3 bases not matched to a gene; V was cut back by 3 bases and J by 3 bases. Here the CDR3 DNA reads TGTGCCAGCAGCTTGGGACAGGCTCACACTGAAGCTTTCTTT. It translates to CASSLGQAHTEAFF.

This chain uses TRBV11-2 with TRBJ2-5, with D possibly being TRBD1 (6 bases). The V and J ends lost 2 bases and 5 bases respectively, with 15 bases between them. The CDR3 sequence is 15 residues long. The germline gives CDR1 SGHAT, CDR2 FQNNGV. DNA of the CDR3: TGTGCCAGCAGCTTAAGTATGGGGGCATGGGAGACCCAGTACTTC. Amino acids: CASSLSMGAWETQYF.

V usage is TRBV12-5 and J usage is TRBJ2-1; the D is unclear. The germline gives CDR1 LGHNT, CDR2 FRNRAP. This CDR3 is built from 17 residues. Trimming shortened V by 2 bases and J by 5 bases, and 19 bases separated the two germline ends. The CDR3 DNA reads as TGTGCTAGTGGTTTGCTCCCCCCACGGCGCTTCAACAATGAGCAGTTCTTC. Amino acid sequence: CASGLLPPRRFNNEQFF.

V gene TRBV5-1 combines with J gene TRBJ2-1; no firm D call. CDR1 SGHRS and CDR2 YFSETQ come from the germline V gene. The CDR3 extends over 14 amino acids. V was clipped by 0 bases and J by 5 bases, with 9 bases between them. The CDR3 DNA follows: TGCGCCAGCAGCTTGGCCTCAGTGAACAATGAGCAGTTCTTC. Translating it yields CASSLASVNNEQFF.

The chain has TRBV11-1 and TRBJ2-3, with 9 bases matching TRBD1. J gave up 2 bases and V 5 bases, and 8 bases lay outside the gene matches. Germline lookup yields CDR1 SGHAT and CDR2 FQDESV (reference sequence). CDR3 length: 16 amino acids. The CDR3 nucleotides are TGTGCCAGCAGCCATCTGGGGACAGGGCTCACAGATACGCAGTATTTT. As protein: CASSHLGTGLTDTQYF.

The V and J genes are TRBV9 and TRBJ2-2; TRBD1 or TRBD2 may be the D gene (5 bases each). In germline, CDR1 is SGDLS, CDR2 YYNGEE. Trimming stripped 0 bases from V and 5 bases from J, with 11 bases between. This CDR3 is 15 amino acids long. The CDR3 here is CASSVGGTATGELFF. The DNA for the CDR3 is TGTGCCAGCAGCGTAGGAGGGACGGCTACCGGGGAGCTGTTTTTT.

This chain uses TRBV5-8 with TRBJ2-3, with a possible D match to TRBD1 (5 bases). The germline CDR1 and CDR2 sequences are SGHTS and YDEGEE. This CDR3 contains 17 residues. Between the trimmed V and J ends, which lost 1 base and 2 bases, there was a span of 17 bases. This CDR3 is CASSLFGDSSTTDTQYF. CDR3 sequence (DNA): TGTGCCAGCAGCTTGTTCGGTGACAGCTCGACCACAGATACGCAGTATTTT.

The rearrangement uses TRBV2 and TRBJ1-5; the D is unclear. V gave up 2 bases and J gave up 7 bases, with 12 bases separating them. The CDR3 is 14 residues long. Germline V CDR1 and CDR2: SNHLY, FYNNEI. For the CDR3, the DNA is TGTGCCAGCAGTGAAATGCTCATTGGACAGCCCCAGCATTTT. Protein product: CASSEMLIGQPQHF.

DNA of the CDR3: TGTGCCAGCACCGAACAGGGTTCACCCCTCCACTTT. It codes for CASTEQGSPLHF. The chain has TRBV6-6 and TRBJ1-6, with D perhaps matching TRBD1 (6 bases). CDR3 size: 12 residues. Germline values: CDR1 MNHNY, CDR2 SVGAGI (reference sequence). V was cut by 7 bases and J by 9 bases, with 10 bases left in between.

This clone was observed a single time. The chain links TRBV16 to TRBJ1-2, with D maybe TRBD1 (6 bases). Germline V gives CDR1 KGHSY, CDR2 FQNENV. V lost 4 bases and J 6 bases, leaving 24 bases between the germline ends. The CDR3 is 17 residues long. CDR3 amino acids: CASSRTPPQRGRNGYTF. CDR3 DNA sequence: TGTGCCAGCAGCCGGACCCCCCCCCAAAGGGGGAGGAATGGCTACACCTTC.

The V call is TRBV19, the J call TRBJ2-7, with D possibly TRBD1 on 5 matching bases. The germline CDR1 and CDR2 sequences are LNHDA and SQIVND (reference sequence). The CDR3 sequence is 14 residues long. Trimming removed 3 bases from V and 1 base from J, with 10 bases in between. In DNA, the CDR3 is TGTGCCAGTAGTATCGGGCACAGGTCCTACGAGCAGTACTTC. Translation: CASSIGHRSYEQYF.